The 25 T cell receptor beta chains below come from one sample, sequenced in a study of beta chain features in type 1 diabetes. Expressed TCRB transcripts were sequenced after all isolated RNA was converted to cDNA. The protocol was immunoSEQ multiplex PCR, while the TCRdb copy is restricted to in-frame clones and leaves out a portion. The data show about 140,000 clones, over 9.5% seen once. The material sequenced was naive CD4+ T cells from blood. These receptors came from a man between 18 and 29 years old in good health.

The chain recombines TRBV4-2 with TRBJ1-2; the match to TRBD1 covers 7 bases. Germline V gene sequence: CDR1 LGHNA, CDR2 YNFKEQ. This CDR3 comprises 15 residues. Losses at the gene ends were 1 base for V and 4 bases for J; bases not matched to a gene: 6. CDR3 in DNA: TGTGCCAGCAGCCAAGCTGAAGACAGGGTCTATGGCTACACCTTC. Translation: CASSQAEDRVYGYTF.

The V and J genes are TRBV18 and TRBJ1-4; TRBD1 matches at 9 bases. Germline lookup yields CDR1 KGHSH and CDR2 LQKENI. There are 15 residues in the CDR3. With V trimmed by 0 bases and J by 5 bases, 1 base remained unmatched. This chain's CDR3 is CASSPPDRGNEKLFF. The CDR3 DNA sequence: TGTGCCAGCTCACCACCGGACAGGGGCAATGAAAAACTGTTTTTT.

This clone was picked up a small number of times. V and J are TRBV10-3 and TRBJ2-1, with TRBD1 matching 12 bases. CDR1 is ENHRY and CDR2 is SYGVKD in the germline V gene. V lost 4 bases and J lost 0; bases outside the gene matches: 13. The CDR3 has 20 amino acids. The CDR3 loop is CAISGLGQGAGLISYNEQFF. The CDR3 bases are TGTGCCATCAGTGGTCTGGGACAGGGGGCCGGATTGATCTCCTACAATGAGCAGTTCTTC.

This chain connects TRBV30 to TRBJ1-1, with D unresolved. Germline CDR1 GTSNPN, CDR2 SVGIG (reference sequence). This CDR3 spans 13 amino acids. Deletions cut 2 bases from V and 3 bases from J, with 10 bases between. This CDR3 reads CAWSQISDTEAFF. The CDR3 bases are TGTGCCTGGAGTCAAATTTCGGACACTGAAGCTTTCTTT.

V gene TRBV9 combines with J gene TRBJ2-1; TRBD2 matches 11 bases. The CDR3 consists of 16 residues. After removal of 0 bases from V and 3 bases from J, the junction contained 2 bases not matched to a gene. Germline CDR1 reads SGDLS; CDR2 reads YYNGEE. CDR3 in amino acids: CASSVVLAGGYNEQFF. CDR3 nucleotides: TGTGCCAGCAGCGTAGTTCTAGCGGGGGGCTACAATGAGCAGTTCTTC. The full variable domain, rest sourced from reference TRBV9 and TRBJ2-1, is DSGVTQTPKHLITATGQRVTLRCSPRSGDLSVYWYQQSLDQGLQFLIQYYNGEERAKGNILERFSAQQFPDLHSELNLSSLELGDSALYFCASSVVLAGGYNEQFFGPGTRLTVL.

The chain is built from TRBV11-3 and TRBJ1-1; D gene uncertain. Per germline, CDR1 SGHNT and CDR2 YENEEA. V shed 1 base and J shed 5 bases, with 8 bases lying between them. The CDR3 is 13 residues long. CDR3 in DNA: TGTGCCAGCAGCTTAGGGGCCGAGACTGAAGCTTTCTTT. This translates into CASSLGAETEAFF.

V usage is TRBV7-2 and J usage is TRBJ2-7; 8 bases are shared with TRBD1. Trimming at V came to 4 bases and at J to 3 bases, leaving 5 bases not matched to a gene. The CDR3 length is 14 residues. Germline loops: CDR1 SGHTA, CDR2 FQGNSA. The chain's CDR3 is CASSSRDRRYEQYF. In DNA, the CDR3 is TGTGCCAGCAGCTCCCGGGACAGGCGCTACGAGCAGTACTTC.

V gene TRBV6-5 combines with J gene TRBJ2-2; unclear D gene. The CDR3 length is 15 residues. V was clipped by 5 bases and J by 4 bases, with 14 bases between them. From germline, CDR1 is MNHEY and CDR2 SVGAGI. The CDR3 is CASSMQALSTGELFF. For the CDR3, the DNA is TGTGCCAGCAGTATGCAGGCCCTCTCCACCGGGGAGCTGTTTTTT.

For this clone: This may arise from a read error, as a much more abundant clone is one base away. The genes are TRBV29-1 and TRBJ1-1; tentative D call: TRBD1 (5 bases). The V and J ends lost 6 bases and 3 bases respectively, with 14 bases between them. This CDR3 contains 13 residues. Germline CDR1 reads SQVTM; CDR2 reads ANQGSEA. In DNA, the CDR3 is TGCAGCGTACGGAGGGGAGACGACACTGAAGCTTTCTTT. Its translation: CSVRRGDDTEAFF.

The J gene is TRBJ2-2, the V gene TRBV4-3; tentative D call: TRBD2 (5 bases). Trimming stripped 2 bases from V and 3 bases from J, with 7 bases between. The CDR3 sequence is 14 residues long. CDR1 is LGHNA and CDR2 is YSLEER in the germline V gene. In DNA, the CDR3 is TGCGCCAGCAGCCAAATGGGAGACACCGGGGAGCTGTTTTTT. This codes for CASSQMGDTGELFF.

This clone was seen repeatedly, ten times or more. The chain couples TRBV7-2 to TRBJ2-1, with no clear D. V was pared by 3 bases and J by 7 bases, with 10 bases between. The germline gives CDR1 SGHTA, CDR2 FQGNSA. The CDR3 spans 13 residues. CDR3: CASSFTSWNEQFF. Here the CDR3 DNA reads TGTGCCAGCAGCTTTACAAGTTGGAATGAGCAGTTCTTC.

This clone was seen more than once but under ten times. The chain couples TRBV9 to TRBJ2-5; D is uncertain. V shed 0 bases and J shed 4 bases, with 7 bases lying between them. There are 13 residues in the CDR3. From germline, CDR1 is SGDLS and CDR2 YYNGEE. CDR3 nucleotides: TGTGCCAGCAGCGTAGATGTCGGAGAGACCCAGTACTTC. Protein: CASSVDVGETQYF. Full variable domain (rest looked up from reference TRBV9 and TRBJ2-5): DSGVTQTPKHLITATGQRVTLRCSPRSGDLSVYWYQQSLDQGLQFLIQYYNGEERAKGNILERFSAQQFPDLHSELNLSSLELGDSALYFCASSVDVGETQYFGPGTRLLVL.

This clone has at least ten counts. The V gene is TRBV19, the J gene TRBJ2-1, with TRBD1 identical over 9 bases. CDR1 and CDR2 (germline): LNHDA, SQIVND (reference sequence). The length of the CDR3 is 13 residues. Trimming took 6 bases from V and 5 from J; bases not matched to a gene: 2. The CDR3 DNA reads as TGTGCCAGTAGACAGGGGGCTCACAATGAGCAGTTCTTC. Translation: CASRQGAHNEQFF. Full variable domain (missing parts from reference TRBV19 and TRBJ2-1): DGGITQSPKYLFRKEGQNVTLSCEQNLNHDAMYWYRQDPGQGLRLIYYSQIVNDFQKGDIAEGYSVSREKKESFPLTVTSAQKNPTAFYLCASRQGAHNEQFFGPGTRLTVL.

J is TRBJ1-1 and V is TRBV19; D unresolved. Trimming left V 3 bases short and J 0 bases short, with 11 bases between. The CDR3 covers 15 residues. CDR1 is LNHDA and CDR2 is SQIVND in the germline V gene (reference sequence). The CDR3 region is CASSMTLIVNTEAFF. The DNA for the CDR3 is TGTGCCAGTAGTATGACTCTGATCGTGAACACTGAAGCTTTCTTT. Full variable domain (missing parts from reference TRBV19 and TRBJ1-1): DGGITQSPKYLFRKEGQNVTLSCEQNLNHDAMYWYRQDPGQGLRLIYYSQIVNDFQKGDIAEGYSVSREKKESFPLTVTSAQKNPTAFYLCASSMTLIVNTEAFFGQGTRLTVV.

This clone came up a few times. The gene calls are TRBV5-1 and TRBJ1-1, with D maybe TRBD1 (5 bases). This CDR3 is 14 amino acids long. Germline-derived CDR1 and CDR2 are SGHRS and YFSETQ. V dropped 4 bases and J dropped 4 bases, with 14 bases sitting between them. The CDR3 DNA reads as TGCGCCAGCAGCGCCCGGGGGGGTGGCACTGAAGCTTTCTTT. Protein product: CASSARGGGTEAFF.

This clone showed up just a few times. The V gene is TRBV4-3, the J gene TRBJ2-3; TRBD2 agrees at 11 bases. Germline V gene sequence: CDR1 LGHNA, CDR2 YSLEER. Trimming took 4 bases from V and 4 from J; bases not matched to a gene: 7. This CDR3 has 16 residues. The CDR3 DNA is TGCGCCAGCAGCCGCCAGACTAGCGGGGTCGCAGATACGCAGTATTTT. Protein: CASSRQTSGVADTQYF.

This clone was counted only a few times. The chain links TRBV5-4 to TRBJ2-3; D might be TRBD2 (6 bases). V lost 6 bases and J 1 base, leaving 9 bases between the germline ends. The CDR3 is made up of 13 amino acids. The germline CDR1 and CDR2 sequences are SGHNT and YYREEE (reference sequence). The CDR3 reads CASTKRGTDTQYF. DNA of the CDR3: TGTGCCAGCACGAAGCGGGGCACAGATACGCAGTATTTT.

This clone was seen only a few times. The V call is TRBV27, the J call TRBJ1-2, with 8 bases identical to TRBD1. Looked up from germline, CDR1 is MNHEY and CDR2 is SMNVEV (reference sequence). J was trimmed by 4 bases and V by 6 bases; bases with no gene match: 7. The CDR3 extends over 14 amino acids. The CDR3 protein is CASRTTGVLYGYTF. CDR3 bases: TGTGCCAGCAGGACGACAGGGGTCCTCTATGGCTACACCTTC.

This rearrangement joins TRBV5-1 to TRBJ1-4; D not resolved. The CDR3 contains 15 residues. Between the trimmed V and J ends, which lost 0 bases and 0 bases, there was a span of 6 bases. The germline V gene encodes CDR1 SGHRS and CDR2 YFSETQ. CDR3 protein: CASSLGSATNEKLFF. The CDR3 coding sequence is TGCGCCAGCAGCTTGGGGAGCGCAACTAATGAAAAACTGTTTTTT.

At least ten counts were recorded for this clone. The chain carries TRBV29-1 and TRBJ2-1, with 7 positions matching TRBD2. V lost 4 bases to trimming and J lost 1 base; unmatched junction nucleotides: 1. This CDR3 has 13 residues. The germline CDR1 and CDR2 sequences are SQVTM and ANQGSEA. CDR3 sequence reads: CSVASGSYNEQFF. The CDR3 bases are TGCAGCGTTGCTAGCGGTTCCTACAATGAGCAGTTCTTC.

The chain recombines TRBV5-6 with TRBJ2-1; 10 bases are a match to TRBD2. Germline V gives CDR1 SGHDT, CDR2 YYEEEE. Trimming at V came to 0 bases and at J to 3 bases, leaving 6 bases not matched to a gene. CDR3 length: 17 residues. CDR3 loop: CASSLDRTSGNYNEQFF. The CDR3 nucleotides read TGTGCCAGCAGCTTGGACAGGACTAGCGGAAACTACAATGAGCAGTTCTTC.

This clone has at least ten counts. The chain is built from TRBV7-2 and TRBJ2-3, with D perhaps matching TRBD1 (5 bases). Between the trimmed V and J ends, which lost 5 bases and 4 bases, there was a span of 16 bases. CDR3 length equals 15 residues. Germline V gives CDR1 SGHTA, CDR2 FQGNSA. Written as DNA, the CDR3 is TGTGCCAGCAGCGCAGGGCAACCTGGAGCAGATACGCAGTATTTT. It specifies CASSAGQPGADTQYF.

This clone has more than one count but fewer than ten. This chain links TRBV9 with TRBJ2-3; weak D call: TRBD1 (5 bases). The CDR3 contains 14 residues. V gave up 4 bases and J gave up 8 bases, with 17 bases separating them. CDR1 and CDR2 from the germline V gene are SGDLS and YYNGEE. The CDR3 region has the DNA TGTGCCAGCAGCCCTTGGGGCGGCGTGGTTACGCAGTATTTT. This sequence encodes CASSPWGGVVTQYF.

The chain joins TRBV18 to TRBJ2-7, with TRBD2 matching 7 bases. With V trimmed by 4 bases and J by 3 bases, 9 bases remained unmatched. CDR1 KGHSH and CDR2 LQKENI come from the germline V gene. This CDR3 has 15 residues. CDR3 nucleotides: TGTGCCAGCTCACTGGGGGAGGGGCCGAACTACGAGCAGTACTTC. Residues: CASSLGEGPNYEQYF.

The chain recombines TRBV5-1 with TRBJ1-4; 9 bases align to TRBD1. This CDR3 comprises 17 residues. Germline CDR1 is SGHRS and CDR2 is YFSETQ. Unmatched junction bases numbered 11, after V lost 0 bases and J lost 8 bases. The CDR3 DNA reads TGCGCCAGCAGCTTGGCCAACAGGGGGCGAGATATCGAAAAACTGTTTTTT. Translation gives CASSLANRGRDIEKLFF.